What follows are 2 T cell receptor beta chains derived from one specimen sequenced in a study of persistence of HIV-infected CD4 T cells. What these receptors recognize is not known. Cells were stimulated with CMV-infected fibroblast lysates at approximately 10 ug/mL. CD4+ T cells upregulating both CD40 ligand and CD69 were sorted as responding cells. The libraries were made with immunoSEQ version 4 in survey mode. The repertoire was sequenced with immunoSEQ multiplex PCR; TCRdb's copy has only in-frame clones and lacks some. This sample yields 15,000 to 20,000 clones, of which about 84% are seen a single time; 6.5% to 8.5% belongs to the top ten. Sequencing was performed on CD4+ T cells sorted from PBMCs after 18-hour stimulation, taken from a patient who received antiretroviral therapy. The receptor source for this set is an adult man with HIV who was CMV-seropositive.

This sequence joins TRBV7-9 and TRBJ1-1; D perhaps matches TRBD1 (5 bases). V was shortened by 5 bases and J by 4 bases, with 17 bases between the two germline ends. The germline gives CDR1 SEHNR, CDR2 FQNEAQ (reference sequence). CDR3 size: 15 residues. CDR3 coding DNA: TGTGCCAGCAGCCCTAGCGGGACTCCTAGCACTGAAGCTTTCTTT. As protein: CASSPSGTPSTEAFF.

The chain carries TRBV3-1 (or the pseudogene TRBV3-2) and TRBJ2-2; no clear D gene. Trimming took 1 base from V and 5 from J, leaving 2 bases between them. Looked up from germline, CDR1 is LGHDT and CDR2 is YNNKEL (reference sequence). There are 12 residues in the CDR3. CDR3 coding DNA: TGTGCCAGCAGCCAAGGGACCGGGGAGCTGTTTTTT. It encodes CASSQGTGELFF.